This record looks at one T cell receptor beta chain sequence and its context. Method: immunoSEQ multiplex PCR; TCRdb's copy keeps in-frame clones and lacks some. The table lists 61,000 or so clones, about 93% of them singletons. This specimen comes from a study of T cell changes during pregnancy in multiple sclerosis. Trimming at V came to 4 bases and at J to 2 bases, leaving 4 bases not matched to a gene. The CDR3 extends over 16 amino acids. Germline CDR1 reads SEHNR; CDR2 reads FQNEAQ (reference sequence). The starting material was CD4+ T cells from peripheral blood mononuclear cells, obtained before pregnancy. The chain employs TRBV7-9 and TRBJ2-3; 12 positions match TRBD2. The clonotype originates from a female donor with multiple sclerosis, enrolled in a pregnancy study. CDR3 DNA: TGTGCCAGCAGCTCCGGACTAGCGGGGTTCACAGATACGCAGTATTTT. Residues: CASSSGLAGFTDTQYF.